This paragraph reports one T cell receptor beta chain. The data were taken from a study of blood T cell repertoires in COVID-19. The data were produced by immunoSEQ multiplex PCR, yet TCRdb's version contains in-frame clones alone and is incomplete. This table has a few hundred thousand clones, 70% to 85% appearing once. Per the germline V gene, CDR1 is LNHDA and CDR2 is SQIVND (reference sequence). The CDR3 runs to 16 residues. With V trimmed by 4 bases and J by 3 bases, 7 bases remained unmatched. The V call is TRBV19, the J call TRBJ1-1, with TRBD1 matching 11 bases. Source material: peripheral blood. This TCR was recovered from a human donor with acute or convalescent COVID-19. The donor label of this sample is uncertain. CDR3: CASSRGQGARHTEAFF. The CDR3 DNA reads TGTGCCAGTAGTAGAGGACAGGGGGCGAGGCACACTGAAGCTTTCTTT.